The 6 T cell receptor beta chains below all came from one sample that was sequenced in a study of CD8 T cells in Susac syndrome. RNA in amounts of roughly 0.5 to 1 ug was reverse transcribed with random hexamers. TCRdb ran MiXCR on the immunoSEQ multiplex PCR reads and lists one entry per CDR3 protein. The table records 110,000 or so distinct CDR3 sequences, around 92% of them present only once. The sequencing input was CD4+ T cells from PBMCs. Receptors originate from a human donor with multiple sclerosis.

V and J are TRBV20-1 and TRBJ2-5; 7 positions agree with TRBD2. The CDR3 runs 14 residues. CDR1 and CDR2 from the germline V gene are DFQATT and SNEGSKA (reference sequence). V lost 3 bases to trimming and J lost 5 bases; unmatched junction nucleotides: 9. The CDR3: CSASGRGIGETQYF. CDR3 coding DNA: TGCAGTGCTAGTGGGCGGGGGATCGGGGAGACCCAGTACTTC.

The rearrangement links TRBV5-5 to TRBJ2-7; tentatively, D is TRBD2 (6 bases). Germline V gene data show CDR1 as SGHKS and CDR2 as YYEKEE (reference sequence). This CDR3 contains 15 residues. The V end was cut by 4 bases, the J end by 0 bases, with 14 bases between. The CDR3 loop reads CASSPGTFSSYEQYF. CDR3 nucleotide sequence: TGTGCCAGCAGCCCAGGGACTTTTAGCTCCTACGAGCAGTACTTC.

The chain joins TRBV7-9 to TRBJ2-5; 9 bases are a match to TRBD1. Trimming took 3 bases from V and 4 from J; bases not matched to a gene: 6. The CDR3 is 15 amino acids. The germline V gene encodes CDR1 SEHNR and CDR2 FQNEAQ (reference sequence). CDR3 sequence: CASSLWTGEGETQYF. The CDR3 nucleotides read TGTGCCAGCAGCTTGTGGACAGGGGAAGGAGAGACCCAGTACTTC.

The chain couples TRBV12-3 or TRBV12-4 to TRBJ1-1; a weak D match, TRBD1 (5 bases). The CDR3 has 15 residues. V lost 4 bases and J lost 1, with 13 bases in between. CDR3 region: CASSSDGTQNTEAFF. CDR3 in DNA: TGTGCCAGCAGTTCGGACGGGACTCAGAACACTGAAGCTTTCTTT.

The rearrangement joins TRBV19 to TRBJ1-2; perhaps TRBD1 as D (6 bases). The V gene's germline CDR1 is LNHDA and CDR2 SQIVND (reference sequence). Trimming cost V 5 bases and J 4 bases, with 17 bases left between them. The CDR3 length is 15 residues. CDR3 region: CASSADGGRGYGYTF. In DNA form, the CDR3 reads TGTGCCAGTAGTGCGGACGGGGGGCGCGGCTATGGCTACACCTTC.

The V call is TRBV28, the J call TRBJ2-5; D is perhaps TRBD2 (5 bases). The V end was cut by 5 bases, the J end by 2 bases, with 12 bases between. Germline CDR1 and CDR2: MDHEN and SYDVKM. The CDR3 is 14 residues long. This chain's CDR3 is CASSVDTGQETQYF. In nucleotides, the CDR3 is TGTGCCAGCAGTGTCGACACGGGACAAGAGACCCAGTACTTC.